These 18 T cell receptor beta chains share one sample of origin, sequenced in a study of T cell responses to AZD1222 COVID-19 vaccine. Sequencing used immunoSEQ multiplex PCR; TCRdb keeps in-frame clones, though not all of them. The sample records approximately 150,000 clones, about 90% being singletons. The sequenced sample was peripheral blood, obtained on day 0 of AZD1222 vaccination. These receptors were collected from an adult in good health.

This clone has just a few counts. This chain connects TRBV11-1 to TRBJ2-3, with 9 bases matching TRBD2. The CDR3 has 14 amino acids. Germline trimming cut 0 bases from V and 9 bases from J; bases unmatched to any gene: 4. Germline assignment: CDR1 SGHAT and CDR2 FQDESV (reference sequence). This CDR3 is CASSLARGGRTQYF. The CDR3 DNA is TGTGCCAGCAGCTTAGCGCGGGGGGGGAGAACGCAGTATTTT.

The chain couples TRBV18 to TRBJ1-6; TRBD1 might be the D (5 bases). V lost 0 bases and J 12 bases, leaving 6 bases between the germline ends. The CDR3 extends over 12 amino acids. The germline gives CDR1 KGHSH, CDR2 LQKENI. The CDR3 bases are TGTGCCAGCTCACCACCGGGGGAACCCCTCCACTTT. It encodes CASSPPGEPLHF. The full variable domain, completed using reference TRBV18 and TRBJ1-6, is NAGVMQNPRHLVRRRGQEARLRCSPMKGHSHVYWYRQLPEEGLKFMVYLQKENIIDESGMPKERFSAEFPKEGPSILRIQQVVRGDSAAYFCASSPPGEPLHFGNGTRLTVT.

The CDR3 nucleotides read TGTGCCAGCAGTCCACTGACTCATACAGATACGCAGTATTTT. Translating it yields CASSPLTHTDTQYF. This sequence joins TRBV7-2 and TRBJ2-3; D unclear. V lost 6 bases and J lost 3, with 13 bases in between. Germline V gene data show CDR1 as SGHTA and CDR2 as FQGNSA. The CDR3 totals 14 residues.

This chain links TRBV27 with TRBJ1-6; D is uncertain. Per germline, CDR1 MNHEY and CDR2 SMNVEV (reference sequence). Trimming removed 3 bases from V and 0 bases from J, with 12 bases in between. This CDR3 comprises 17 residues. The CDR3 spells CASSFIGLSSYNSPLHF. DNA of the CDR3: TGTGCCAGCAGTTTCATCGGCTTAAGCTCCTATAATTCACCCCTCCACTTT.

V is TRBV7-9 and J is TRBJ1-1; 8 nucleotides match TRBD1. V lost 5 bases to trimming and J lost 3 bases; unmatched junction nucleotides: 5. Germline assignment: CDR1 SEHNR and CDR2 FQNEAQ (reference sequence). The CDR3 consists of 14 residues. The CDR3 sequence: CASSVTGGDTEAFF. DNA for the CDR3: TGTGCCAGCAGCGTTACAGGGGGGGACACTGAAGCTTTCTTT.

The chain carries TRBV4-2 and TRBJ2-3, with no clear D. Germline V CDR1 and CDR2: LGHNA, YNFKEQ. The CDR3 has 16 residues. Trimming took off 0 bases at V and 0 bases at J, with 10 bases between the two ends. The chain's CDR3 is CASSQEWLHSTDTQYF. In DNA, the CDR3 is TGTGCCAGCAGCCAAGAATGGCTCCATAGCACAGATACGCAGTATTTT.

The chain combines TRBV7-2 with TRBJ1-4, with 7 bases lining up with TRBD1. Germline loops: CDR1 SGHTA, CDR2 FQGNSA. This CDR3 is 14 amino acids long. The trim removed 6 bases at V and 3 bases at J, leaving 4 bases unmatched. The CDR3 nucleotides are TGTGCCAGCAGGACAGGGCCTTCTAATGAAAAACTGTTTTTT. Protein: CASRTGPSNEKLFF.

V gene TRBV4-1 combines with J gene TRBJ1-2; TRBD1 matches at 11 bases. This CDR3 is 15 amino acids long. The germline CDR1 and CDR2 sequences are MGHRA and YSYEKL. The ends lost 6 bases at V and 13 bases at J; junction bases unmatched: 16. The CDR3 DNA sequence: TGCGCCAGCAGTAATCCGGGACAGGGGGATAGGTCGTGCACCTTC. Its protein product is CASSNPGQGDRSCTF.

This sequence joins TRBV30 and TRBJ2-7; tentative D call: TRBD2 (5 bases). V lost 0 bases, J lost 4 bases, and 22 bases lay in between. Germline CDR1 reads GTSNPN; CDR2 reads SVGIG (reference sequence). The CDR3 sequence is 17 residues long. CDR3 amino acids: CAWSVPLPTPSLYEQYF. The DNA for the CDR3 is TGTGCCTGGAGTGTACCTCTTCCCACACCTAGCCTATACGAGCAGTACTTC.

This sequence joins TRBV5-1 and TRBJ1-4; 9 nucleotides match TRBD1. The CDR3 loop spans 15 amino acids. Per germline, CDR1 SGHRS and CDR2 YFSETQ. The junction had 6 bases not matched to a gene; V was cut back by 2 bases and J by 7 bases. DNA of the CDR3: TGCGCCAGCAGCTTACCGGGACAGGGTGGTGAAAAACTGTTTTTT. As protein: CASSLPGQGGEKLFF.

J is TRBJ2-3 and V is TRBV12-3 or TRBV12-4; no definite D call. The CDR3 has 13 residues. The V gene lost 1 base and the J gene lost 5 bases, with 7 bases spanning the gap. In DNA form, the CDR3 reads TGTGCCAGCAGTTTAGGGGGTAGAGATACGCAGTATTTT. Its protein product is CASSLGGRDTQYF.

There are a few counts of this clone. V gene TRBV24-1 combines with J gene TRBJ2-2; no clear D gene. Germline V lookup: CDR1 KGHDR, CDR2 SFDVKD. Trimming cost V 10 bases and J 3 bases, with 14 bases left between them. This CDR3 comprises 14 residues. The CDR3 region is CATSTGMDTGELFF. CDR3 DNA sequence: TGTGCCACTTCGACTGGCATGGACACCGGGGAGCTGTTTTTT.

The rearrangement uses TRBV30 and TRBJ1-5; D perhaps matches TRBD1 (6 bases). Trimming shortened V by 0 bases and J by 0 bases, and 12 bases separated the two germline ends. Germline V gene lookup returns CDR1 GTSNPN and CDR2 SVGIG (reference sequence). The CDR3 has 16 amino acids. CDR3: CAWSVQGGYSNQPQHF. In nucleotides, the CDR3 is TGTGCCTGGAGTGTACAGGGAGGCTATAGCAATCAGCCCCAGCATTTT. The full variable domain, its missing parts supplied by reference TRBV30 and TRBJ1-5, is SQTIHQWPATLVQPVGSPLSLECTVEGTSNPNLYWYRQAAGRGLQLLFYSVGIGQISSEVPQNLSASRPQDRQFILSSKKLLLSDSGFYLCAWSVQGGYSNQPQHFGDGTRLSIL.

The chain recombines TRBV19 with TRBJ1-1, with 7 bases aligning to TRBD1. Germline V gives CDR1 LNHDA, CDR2 SQIVND (reference sequence). There are 16 residues in the CDR3. V lost 3 bases and J lost 5; bases outside the gene matches: 12. CDR3 sequence (DNA): TGTGCCAGTAGTATTTGGGGGGCAGGGGGAGGTACTGAAGCTTTCTTT. Protein: CASSIWGAGGGTEAFF. Together with reference TRBV19 and TRBJ1-1, the CDR3 gives the full variable domain: DGGITQSPKYLFRKEGQNVTLSCEQNLNHDAMYWYRQDPGQGLRLIYYSQIVNDFQKGDIAEGYSVSREKKESFPLTVTSAQKNPTAFYLCASSIWGAGGGTEAFFGQGTRLTVV.

The chain is built from TRBV13 and TRBJ2-3, with 8 bases fitting TRBD1. From germline, CDR1 is PRHDT and CDR2 FYEKMQ (reference sequence). CDR3 length equals 16 residues. V shed 0 bases and J 5 bases; nucleotides not matched to a gene: 7. The CDR3 here is CASSLGLGRGQDTQYF. In DNA form, the CDR3 reads TGTGCCAGCAGCTTAGGCCTAGGCAGGGGGCAAGATACGCAGTATTTT.

The rearrangement uses TRBV7-9 and TRBJ2-7; 11 positions match TRBD2. J lost 2 bases, V lost 5 bases, and 5 bases had no gene match. This CDR3 spans 15 amino acids. Germline CDR1 SEHNR, CDR2 FQNEAQ (reference sequence). The CDR3 protein is CASSRTSGPTYEQYF. The CDR3, as DNA: TGTGCCAGCAGCCGGACTAGCGGGCCCACCTACGAGCAGTACTTC.

The genes are TRBV24-1 and TRBJ2-3; D possibly uses TRBD1 or TRBD2 (5 bases each). The CDR3 consists of 13 residues. The V end lost 5 bases, the J end lost 6 bases, and 11 bases lay between the germline ends. CDR1 and CDR2 from the germline V gene are KGHDR and SFDVKD. CDR3: CATSGRRDDTQYF. In DNA, the CDR3 is TGTGCCACCAGTGGCCGCAGGGACGATACGCAGTATTTT.

This clone occurred once. The chain recombines TRBV5-1 with TRBJ2-1; the match to TRBD2 covers 11 bases. Per the germline V gene, CDR1 is SGHRS and CDR2 is YFSETQ. Trimming removed 0 bases from V and 9 bases from J; junction bases left unmatched: 5. This CDR3 is built from 15 residues. The CDR3 DNA is TGCGCCAGCAGCTTGGCACTAGCGGGAGCGGCTGAGCAGTTCTTC. Its protein product is CASSLALAGAAEQFF. The variable domain in full, with the rest retrieved from reference TRBV5-1 and TRBJ2-1, is KAGVTQTPRYLIKTRGQQVTLSCSPISGHRSVSWYQQTPGQGLQFLFEYFSETQRNKGNFPGRFSGRQFSNSRSEMNVSTLELGDSALYLCASSLALAGAAEQFFGPGTRLTVL.